This T cell receptor beta chain was identified in a study of a mutant IDH1 vaccine in newly diagnosed glioma. Germline CDR1 is LNHNV and CDR2 is YYDKDF (reference sequence). This CDR3 has 14 residues. V was clipped by 2 bases and J by 8 bases; unmatched bases: 6. The protocol was immunoSEQ multiplex PCR, while the TCRdb copy is restricted to in-frame clones and leaves out a portion. The sample has tens of thousands of clones; roughly 80% are singletons. Time point meaning: baseline, week 1 (first vaccination visit). Treatment reported: pre-vaccination baseline after standard-of-care therapy. V is TRBV15 and J is TRBJ2-1; TRBD1 matches 7 bases. The material sequenced was PBMCs, taken from a glioma patient treated with radiotherapy, temozolomide or both. This TCR came from a man younger than 35 with glioma. In DNA form, the CDR3 reads TGTGCCACCAGCAGATCACCTCAGGGGGATGAGCAGTTCTTC. Translating it yields CATSRSPQGDEQFF.